The 7 T cell receptor beta chains below all came from one sample that was sequenced in a study of blood T cell repertoires in COVID-19. The method was immunoSEQ multiplex PCR; TCRdb's version includes in-frame clones alone and lacks a portion of them. This sample has more than 200,000 clones, with roughly 86% found just once. The sequenced sample was peripheral blood. The source of these receptors is a woman aged 55-69 years with COVID-19, enrolled during active disease.

This clone was recorded once. The rearrangement uses TRBV4-3 and TRBJ1-6; the D is unclear. The CDR3 spans 16 residues. V shed 0 bases and J shed 9 bases, with 15 bases lying between them. CDR1 and CDR2 from the germline V gene are LGHNA and YSLEER. Written as DNA, the CDR3 is TGCGCCAGCAGCCAAGATATTCCCGGAGAGGGTTCACCCCTCCACTTT. Translated, it gives CASSQDIPGEGSPLHF.

V gene TRBV27 combines with J gene TRBJ2-7, with 8 positions matching TRBD1. CDR3 length: 16 amino acids. With 3 bases clipped from V and 4 bases from J, the junction kept 11 bases outside the gene matches. Germline V lookup: CDR1 MNHEY, CDR2 SMNVEV (reference sequence). The CDR3 sequence is CASSFSTGEYSYEQYF. As DNA, the CDR3 is TGTGCCAGCAGTTTCTCGACAGGGGAATATAGTTACGAGCAGTACTTC.

The chain is built from TRBV28 and TRBJ1-5; D is ambiguous. Trimming took off 5 bases at V and 2 bases at J, with 13 bases between the two ends. The CDR3 length is 15 residues. Germline V gene data show CDR1 as MDHEN and CDR2 as SYDVKM. The CDR3 DNA is TGTGCCAGCAGTGCACGGGTGGCCGGCAATCAGCCCCAGCATTTT. This gives the protein CASSARVAGNQPQHF.

The V call is TRBV27, the J call TRBJ2-2; 11 bases line up with TRBD2. Germline CDR1 is MNHEY and CDR2 is SMNVEV (reference sequence). V shed 3 bases and J 5 bases; nucleotides not matched to a gene: 11. The CDR3 spans 18 residues. The CDR3 sequence: CASSFSVLAGGWTGELFF. DNA for the CDR3: TGTGCCAGCAGTTTTTCGGTTCTAGCGGGAGGTTGGACCGGGGAGCTGTTTTTT.

The chain carries TRBV5-1 and TRBJ1-2, with a tentative D call TRBD1 (6 bases). This CDR3 contains 15 residues. Trimming took 5 bases from V and 5 from J, leaving 19 bases between them. Germline values: CDR1 SGHRS, CDR2 YFSETQ. The CDR3 loop reads CASSQEGQPRYGYTF. Written as DNA, the CDR3 is TGCGCCAGCAGTCAAGAAGGACAGCCCCGATATGGCTACACCTTC. Filled out from reference TRBV5-1 and TRBJ1-2, the complete variable domain reads KAGVTQTPRYLIKTRGQQVTLSCSPISGHRSVSWYQQTPGQGLQFLFEYFSETQRNKGNFPGRFSGRQFSNSRSEMNVSTLELGDSALYLCASSQEGQPRYGYTFGSGTRLTVV.

The CDR3 nucleotides are TGTGCCAGTAGTCGTATAGCGGGCGGTAGCACAGATACGCAGTATTTT. It yields the protein CASSRIAGGSTDTQYF. The V and J genes are TRBV19 and TRBJ2-3; 7 bases align to TRBD2. Trimming removed 5 bases from V and 0 bases from J; junction bases left unmatched: 8. Germline V gives CDR1 LNHDA, CDR2 SQIVND (reference sequence). The CDR3 length is 16 residues.

The CDR3 loop reads CASRTGGNSPLHF. DNA of the CDR3: TGTGCCAGCAGGACAGGGGGTAATTCACCCCTCCACTTT. The chain joins TRBV6-6 to TRBJ1-6, with TRBD1 identical over 9 bases. The CDR3 has 13 amino acids. The ends lost 6 bases at V and 6 bases at J; junction bases unmatched: 0. The V gene's germline CDR1 is MNHNY and CDR2 SVGAGI (reference sequence).